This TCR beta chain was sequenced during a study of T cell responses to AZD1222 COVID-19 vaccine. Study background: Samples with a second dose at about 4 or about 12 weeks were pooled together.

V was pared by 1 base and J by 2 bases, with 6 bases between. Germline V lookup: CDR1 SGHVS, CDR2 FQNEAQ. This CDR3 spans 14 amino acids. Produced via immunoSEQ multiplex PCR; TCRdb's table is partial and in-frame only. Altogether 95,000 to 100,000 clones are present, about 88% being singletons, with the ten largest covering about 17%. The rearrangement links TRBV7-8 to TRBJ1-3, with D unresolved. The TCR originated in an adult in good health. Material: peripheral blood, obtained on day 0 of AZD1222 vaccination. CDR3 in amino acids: CASSLDGAGNTIYF. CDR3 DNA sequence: TGTGCCAGCAGCTTAGACGGGGCTGGAAACACCATATATTTT.